This T cell receptor (beta chain) stems from a study of identical twins. Findings of the study overall: Out-of-frame alpha sequences common to twins exhibited a surplus of low generation probability.

The length of the CDR3 is 13 residues. Trimming took off 3 bases at V and 2 bases at J, with 6 bases between the two ends. From germline, CDR1 is MNHEY and CDR2 SMNVEV (reference sequence). MiXCR was run by TCRdb on the 5' RACE reads, yielding one entry per CDR3 protein. Here the sample spans over 600,000 distinct CDR3 sequences, around 21% being singletons. As to this clonotype: Its antigen is not known.

The same data also went into a second study, on T cells expressing NK-cell markers. That source notes: Underlying the TCR beta repertoires were sorted CD3+CD56+NKG2C+, CD3+CD56+NKG2C- and CD3+CD56-NKG2C+ T cells. In the group of eight sequenced donors, seven were HCMV-seropositive and one was seronegative.

This TCR was recovered from a woman aged 18 to 35 in good health. The sample was PBMCs. The chain carries TRBV27 and TRBJ2-3; D remains ambiguous. CDR3 protein: CASSFMDTDTQYF. The CDR3 DNA is TGTGCCAGCAGTTTTATGGACACAGATACGCAGTATTTT.